The 29 T cell receptor beta chains in this list originate from one sample, sequenced in a study of T cells in Graves' hyperthyroidism and ophthalmopathy. RNA transcripts served as the template for amplifying TCR beta CDR3 regions. A set of HTBI primers served as the primers for a first-round RT-PCR of the TCR CDR3. TCRdb ran MiXCR on the multiplex PCR reads and lists one entry per CDR3 protein. The sample includes fewer than 350,000 distinct CDR3 sequences, roughly 19% of them seen just once. The sequenced sample consisted of blood. The receptor set was obtained from a man aged 50 to 60 with Graves' ophthalmopathy.

This clonotype was seen at least ten times. The V and J genes are TRBV12-3 or TRBV12-4 and TRBJ2-1; the D gene is possibly TRBD2 (5 bases). This CDR3 has 15 residues. Trimming took 4 bases from V and 4 from J, leaving 14 bases between them. The CDR3 reads CASSSTSEGYNEQFF. The CDR3 DNA sequence: TGTGCCAGCAGTTCCACCTCAGAGGGTTACAATGAGCAGTTCTTC.

This clonotype was recorded many times. The chain carries TRBV20-1 and TRBJ2-5, with 16 nucleotides matching TRBD2. This CDR3 spans 17 amino acids. V gave up 5 bases and J gave up 4 bases; unmatched junction bases: 10. CDR1 is DFQATT, CDR2 SNEGSKA, per germline (reference sequence). The CDR3 DNA sequence: TGCAGTGCTTTCCTGGGACTAGCGGGAGGGCCGAGAGAGACCCAGTACTTC. It is translated as CSAFLGLAGGPRETQYF.

The V call is TRBV9, the J call TRBJ1-5, with TRBD1 as a possible D gene (5 bases). The germline CDR1 and CDR2 sequences are SGDLS and YYNGEE. The V end lost 3 bases, the J end lost 3 bases, and 10 bases lay between the germline ends. This CDR3 region has 14 residues. This CDR3 is CASSAGTDNQPQHF. For the CDR3, the DNA is TGTGCCAGCAGCGCAGGGACGGACAATCAGCCCCAGCATTTT.

This clonotype was recorded at least ten times. This chain joins TRBV28 and TRBJ2-5; D not certain. Trimming removed 5 bases from V and 9 bases from J, with 25 bases in between. CDR1 and CDR2 (germline): MDHEN, SYDVKM. This CDR3 has 16 amino acids. The CDR3 DNA follows: TGTGCCAGCAGTCCTTCCCCTTCCCGAGCTCCGTCGGCCCAGTACTTC. It is translated as CASSPSPSRAPSAQYF.

The chain combines TRBV5-1 with TRBJ2-7; a possible D gene is TRBD1 (5 bases). V gave up 0 bases and J gave up 2 bases, with 12 bases separating them. Germline values: CDR1 SGHRS, CDR2 YFSETQ. The CDR3 contains 15 residues. CDR3 residues: CASSLGQGSTYEQYF. In nucleotides, the CDR3 is TGCGCCAGCAGCTTGGGGCAGGGTAGTACCTACGAGCAGTACTTC.

This clonotype was seen only once. The rearrangement joins TRBV7-9 to TRBJ2-7; D possibly corresponds to TRBD2 (6 bases). From germline, CDR1 is SEHNR and CDR2 FQNEAQ (reference sequence). The V end lost 1 base, the J end lost 4 bases, and 11 bases lay between the germline ends. The CDR3 has 14 residues. CDR3 amino acids: CASSLGAGRYEQYF. The CDR3 DNA is TGTGCCAGCAGCTTAGGCGCAGGGAGGTACGAGCAGTACTTC.

As regards this clonotype: This may be a read error: a much more frequent sequence differs by one nucleotide. The chain employs TRBV5-1 and TRBJ2-4, with D perhaps assigned TRBD1 or TRBD2 (6 bases each). The CDR3 totals 19 residues. V gave up 2 bases and J gave up 5 bases, with 26 bases separating them. Germline lookup yields CDR1 SGHRS and CDR2 YFSETQ. DNA for the CDR3: TGCGCCAGCAGCTTTTCAACCAACGGAGGGGGGCCGTTGGAAAACATTCAGTACTTC. Translation: CASSFSTNGGGPLENIQYF.

At least ten counts were recorded for this clonotype. V and J are TRBV12-3 or TRBV12-4 and TRBJ2-1, with 14 bases lining up with TRBD2. J lost 5 bases, V lost 0 bases, and 3 bases had no gene match. The CDR3 is 17 amino acids. CDR3 sequence (DNA): TGTGCCAGCAGTTTAGCGCTGGGACTAGCGGGAGACAATGAGCAGTTCTTC. This gives the protein CASSLALGLAGDNEQFF.

As to this clonotype: This may stem from a read error, because a much larger clone lies one nucleotide away. This chain connects TRBV5-1 to TRBJ2-3; weak D call: TRBD2 (6 bases). The germline CDR1 and CDR2 sequences are SGHRS and YFSETQ. This CDR3 has 15 amino acids. The CDR3 nucleotides read TGCGTCAGCAGCCAAAGGCTAGCGAACACAGATACGCAGTATTTT. Translating gives CVSSQRLANTDTQYF. Complete variable domain (other parts from reference TRBV5-1 and TRBJ2-3): KAGVTQTPRYLIKTRGQQVTLSCSPISGHRSVSWYQQTPGQGLQFLFEYFSETQRNKGNFPGRFSGRQFSNSRSEMNVSTLELGDSALYLCVSSQRLANTDTQYFGPGTRLTVL.

The gene calls are TRBV30 and TRBJ2-6; TRBD2 matches at 7 bases. Looked up from germline, CDR1 is GTSNPN and CDR2 is SVGIG (reference sequence). CDR3 length: 19 amino acids. V gave up 0 bases and J gave up 1 base; unmatched junction bases: 12. The CDR3 region has the DNA TGTGCCTGGAGTGTACAACGGACTAGGGGACGGTCTGGGGCCAACGTCCTGACTTTC. This gives the protein CAWSVQRTRGRSGANVLTF.

The sample holds many counts of this clonotype. The chain employs TRBV7-3 and TRBJ2-1, with unresolved D. The V and J ends lost 4 bases and 6 bases respectively, with 7 bases between them. The CDR3 is 12 residues long. Germline lookup yields CDR1 SGHTA and CDR2 FQGTGA. As DNA, the CDR3 is TGTGCCAGCAGCTCCCCCCCCAATGAGCAGTTCTTC. Its protein product is CASSSPPNEQFF.

This clonotype was counted at least ten times. The rearrangement uses TRBV30 and TRBJ2-2, with 9 bases that match TRBD1. Germline CDR1 GTSNPN, CDR2 SVGIG (reference sequence). This CDR3 contains 16 residues. Trimming at V came to 3 bases and at J to 6 bases, leaving 11 bases not matched to a gene. CDR3 nucleotides: TGTGCCTGGAGGGAGGGACAGGGATTGGGAGCCGGGGAGCTGTTTTTT. As protein: CAWREGQGLGAGELFF.

Ten or more counts support this clonotype. The chain combines TRBV3-1 with TRBJ2-3, with a possible D match to TRBD2 (5 bases). The CDR3 covers 14 residues. Deletions cut 1 base from V and 5 bases from J, with 10 bases between. CDR1 is LGHDT, CDR2 YNNKEL, per germline (reference sequence). CDR3 bases: TGTGCCAGCAGCCAAGTTCTAGCCGGAGATACGCAGTATTTT. Amino acids: CASSQVLAGDTQYF.

This clonotype was observed many times. The chain joins TRBV5-1 to TRBJ2-3, with D tentatively TRBD1 (6 bases). The germline V and J ends were trimmed by 0 bases and 2 bases, with 7 bases remaining between them. The CDR3 has 14 amino acids. Germline lookup yields CDR1 SGHRS and CDR2 YFSETQ. The CDR3 coding sequence is TGCGCCAGCAGCTTGGGGGACATCACAGATACGCAGTATTTT. Residues: CASSLGDITDTQYF.

This chain uses TRBV6-2 or TRBV6-3 with TRBJ2-1; perhaps D is TRBD1 or TRBD2 (5 bases each). Germline CDR1 and CDR2: MNHEY and SVGEGT. The CDR3 runs to 16 residues. V gave up 2 bases and J gave up 2 bases, with 13 bases separating them. The CDR3 here is CASSYTGTSPYNEQFF. The DNA for the CDR3 is TGTGCCAGCAGTTACACCGGGACCTCCCCCTACAATGAGCAGTTCTTC.

The chain couples TRBV5-1 to TRBJ2-7; 10 bases line up with TRBD2. The CDR3 contains 15 residues. In germline, CDR1 is SGHRS, CDR2 YFSETQ. Trimming removed 0 bases from V and 6 bases from J; junction bases left unmatched: 6. DNA for the CDR3: TGCGCCAGCAGCTTGGGAGCGGGAGGGCCGACCGAGCAGTACTTC. This encodes CASSLGAGGPTEQYF. Using reference TRBV5-1 and TRBJ2-7 for the parts outside the CDR3, the full variable domain is KAGVTQTPRYLIKTRGQQVTLSCSPISGHRSVSWYQQTPGQGLQFLFEYFSETQRNKGNFPGRFSGRQFSNSRSEMNVSTLELGDSALYLCASSLGAGGPTEQYFGPGTRLTVT.

The CDR3 region has the DNA TGTGCCAGCAGCCCGGCCGGGACTTCCCCCTACGAGCAGTACTTC. Its protein product is CASSPAGTSPYEQYF. The chain joins TRBV3-1 to TRBJ2-7, with a possible D match to TRBD2 (6 bases). The V gene's germline CDR1 is LGHDT and CDR2 YNNKEL (reference sequence). The CDR3 contains 15 residues. Trimming shortened V by 4 bases and J by 2 bases, and 15 bases separated the two germline ends.

The chain has TRBV19 and TRBJ2-6; unclear D gene. Trimming cost V 3 bases and J 0 bases, with 18 bases left between them. The CDR3 extends over 19 amino acids. Germline V CDR1 and CDR2: LNHDA, SQIVND (reference sequence). DNA for the CDR3: TGTGCCAGTAGTATTCCGAAGAAAAATAATACCTCTGGGGCCAACGTCCTGACTTTC. Protein product: CASSIPKKNNTSGANVLTF.

This clonotype has only a few counts. The genes are TRBV29-1 and TRBJ2-1, with 8 positions matching TRBD2. With V trimmed by 8 bases and J by 5 bases, 8 bases remained unmatched. The V gene's germline CDR1 is SQVTM and CDR2 ANQGSEA. The CDR3 extends over 13 amino acids. For the CDR3, the DNA is TGCAGCTTGGCCGGGGGGGCGCACAATGAGCAGTTCTTC. Its protein is CSLAGGAHNEQFF.

In its sample, this clonotype was seen many times. The chain has TRBV11-2 and TRBJ2-1; the match to TRBD2 covers 11 bases. Germline V CDR1 and CDR2: SGHAT, FQNNGV. This CDR3 contains 17 residues. The ends lost 1 base at V and 3 bases at J; junction bases unmatched: 5. The CDR3 loop is CASSLVGSGRGYNEQFF. The CDR3 bases are TGTGCCAGCAGCTTAGTTGGTAGCGGGAGGGGCTACAATGAGCAGTTCTTC.

The chain links TRBV6-1 to TRBJ2-7; 11 bases line up with TRBD1. The CDR3 has 13 amino acids. The germline CDR1 and CDR2 sequences are MNHNS and SASEGT. The V and J ends lost 4 bases and 5 bases, in that order; junction bases with no gene match: 1. DNA for the CDR3: TGTGCCAGCAGTGGGACAGGGGGCAACGAGCAGTACTTC. This translates into CASSGTGGNEQYF.

This clonotype was picked up many times. The V gene is TRBV28, the J gene TRBJ2-3; the D gene could be TRBD1 or TRBD2 (6 bases each). Between the trimmed V and J ends, which lost 7 bases and 2 bases, there was a span of 16 bases. The CDR3 is 15 residues long. Germline CDR1 reads MDHEN; CDR2 reads SYDVKM. The CDR3 sequence is CASIASGAPTDTQYF. In nucleotides, the CDR3 is TGTGCCAGCATTGCGTCGGGGGCCCCCACAGATACGCAGTATTTT.

The CDR3 loop reads CSARRPETGSYGYTF. The CDR3, as DNA: TGCAGTGCTAGGAGACCAGAGACAGGGAGCTATGGCTACACCTTC. The V gene is TRBV20-1, the J gene TRBJ1-2; 7 nucleotides agree with TRBD1. Germline trimming cut 3 bases from V and 4 bases from J; bases unmatched to any gene: 11. The CDR3 loop spans 15 amino acids. Germline values: CDR1 DFQATT, CDR2 SNEGSKA (reference sequence).

This clonotype was seen more than once but under ten times. The chain is built from TRBV7-3 and TRBJ2-7, with D perhaps matching TRBD2 (6 bases). The CDR3 contains 13 residues. Germline loops: CDR1 SGHTA, CDR2 FQGTGA. Trimming shortened V by 5 bases and J by 2 bases, and 10 bases separated the two germline ends. The CDR3 nucleotides are TGTGCCAGCAGCCAGGGACTGGCCTACGAGCAGTACTTC. Translation gives CASSQGLAYEQYF.

The J gene is TRBJ2-2, the V gene TRBV7-6; D perhaps matches TRBD2 (5 bases). Trimming shortened V by 4 bases and J by 1 base, and 10 bases separated the two germline ends. The CDR3 runs 15 residues. CDR1 is SGHVS and CDR2 is FNYEAQ in the germline V gene. CDR3 region: CASSSLGRNTGELFF. The CDR3 bases are TGTGCCAGCAGCTCCCTGGGGAGGAACACCGGGGAGCTGTTTTTT.

With regard to this clonotype: This sequence may be a read error, since a much larger clone differs from it by one base. The gene calls are TRBV20-1 and TRBJ2-7; weak D call: TRBD2 (5 bases). Trimming pared 4 bases from V and 3 bases from J, leaving 13 bases between. Germline lookup yields CDR1 DFQATT and CDR2 SNEGSKA (reference sequence). CDR3 size: 13 residues. CDR3 nucleotide sequence: TGCAGTGCTACCGGGATAGGTGGCTACGAGCAGTACTTC. Translated, it gives CSATGIGGYEQYF.

In this sample, this clonotype turned up many times. The rearrangement links TRBV3-1 to TRBJ2-1, with TRBD2 matching over 11 bases. J lost 3 bases, V lost 1 base, and 2 bases had no gene match. The CDR3 consists of 16 residues. The germline V gene has CDR1 LGHDT and CDR2 YNNKEL (reference sequence). CDR3 nucleotide sequence: TGTGCCAGCAGCCAAGCGGGACTAGCGGACTACAATGAGCAGTTCTTC. Protein sequence: CASSQAGLADYNEQFF.

This chain uses TRBV7-2 with TRBJ2-5; possibly TRBD1 or TRBD2 for D (6 bases each). Germline V gene lookup returns CDR1 SGHTA and CDR2 FQGNSA. This CDR3 is 15 amino acids long. Trimming stripped 5 bases from V and 5 bases from J, with 18 bases between. CDR3 coding DNA: TGTGCCAGCAGCCGAGTAGGGGGGCCAGCCGAGACCCAGTACTTC. This translates into CASSRVGGPAETQYF.

The V and J genes are TRBV20-1 and TRBJ2-2; no definite D call. This CDR3 is built from 15 residues. Per germline, CDR1 DFQATT and CDR2 SNEGSKA (reference sequence). The V and J ends lost 6 bases and 1 base respectively, with 15 bases between them. CDR3 in amino acids: CSAKARSKNTGELFF. CDR3 nucleotide sequence: TGCAGTGCAAAGGCTCGGTCCAAGAACACCGGGGAGCTGTTTTTT.